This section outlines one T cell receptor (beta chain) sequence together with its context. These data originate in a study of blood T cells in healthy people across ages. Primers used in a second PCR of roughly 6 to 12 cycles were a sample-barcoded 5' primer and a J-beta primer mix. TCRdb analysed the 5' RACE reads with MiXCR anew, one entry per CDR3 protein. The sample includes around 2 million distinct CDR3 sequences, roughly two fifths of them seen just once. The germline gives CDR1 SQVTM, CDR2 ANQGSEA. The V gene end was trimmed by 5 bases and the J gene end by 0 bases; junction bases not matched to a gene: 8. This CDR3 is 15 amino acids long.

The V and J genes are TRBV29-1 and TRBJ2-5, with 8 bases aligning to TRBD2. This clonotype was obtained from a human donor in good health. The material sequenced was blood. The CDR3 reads CSVNPSGGYQETQYF. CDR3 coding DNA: TGCAGCGTTAACCCGAGCGGGGGTTACCAAGAGACCCAGTACTTC.